The present TCR beta chain was sequenced within a study of control samples from healthy donors and cancer patients (dated by TCRdb to 2019 to 2021). A remark on this clone: No cognate antigen has been identified for it. No base-level quality is on record; no much larger clone is a single base apart.

The library was obtained by the immunoSEQ multiplex PCR assay. The immuneACCESS repertoire file appears here via TCRdb, limited to in-frame rearrangements. These files lack a portion of the clones; in checked studies, under half of the deficit traces to unresolved V genes, and the cause of the others is not known. The sample table lists roughly 130,000 clones, approximately 92% of them with a count of one. Of the sample, more than 2% falls within the top ten clones. The germline V gene encodes CDR1 SGHTA and CDR2 FQGTGA. V was cut back by 6 bases and J by 4 bases, leaving a gap of 24 bases between them. Spanning cysteine to phenylalanine, the CDR3 consists of 17 amino acids. Only the CDR3 part of the read is kept: 51 bases, read in frame from the first base.

This receptor was identified in a man aged 18 to 30 in good health. Material for sequencing was blood. In this chain, TRBV7-3 is recombined with TRBJ1-2, with TRBD1 as a weak D call on 5 bases. This receptor carries the CDR3 CASRAGIPDTGSYGYTF. The DNA reads as follows: TGTGCCAGCAGGGCCGGCATCCCGGATACAGGCAGCTATGGCTACACCTTC. Extended through the reference TRBV7-3 and TRBJ1-2 proteins, this CDR3 yields the full variable domain: GAGVSQTPSNKVTEKGKYVELRCDPISGHTALYWYRQSLGQGPEFLIYFQGTGAADDSGLPNDRFFAVRPEGSVSTLKIQRTERGDSAVYLCASRAGIPDTGSYGYTFGSGTRLTVV.